Here is one T cell receptor beta chain with its context. What it recognizes is unknown. Overlapping HIV-1 Gag 15-mer peptides at approximately 1 ug per peptide per mL were used. Sorted nonresponding memory CD4+ T cells were CD40L-negative, CD69-negative, CD45RO-high. Suppressive ART was started during chronic HIV-1 infection in these adults. Undetectable plasma HIV-1 RNA below 50 copies/mL lasted at least 4 years. Inclusion required CMV-positive serology and CD4+ counts above 400 cells/uL. The data stem from a study of persistence of HIV-infected CD4 T cells. Notes on the study in general: Antigen-responding cells were enriched for degenerate expanded CDR3beta sequences.

Sequencing used immunoSEQ version 4 in survey mode. Repertoires were generated with immunoSEQ multiplex PCR, while TCRdb's copy carries only in-frame clones and drops some. The sample includes about 64,000 clones, 70% to 75% of them seen just once. Germline V gene lookup returns CDR1 SGHDT and CDR2 YYEEEE. Trimming stripped 4 bases from V and 6 bases from J, with 15 bases between. The CDR3 runs to 14 residues. This sequence originates from an adult man with HIV who was CMV-seropositive. The sample here was CD4+ T cells sorted from PBMCs after approximately 20-hour stimulation, taken from a patient who received antiretroviral therapy. The chain couples TRBV5-6 to TRBJ2-3, with a possible D match to TRBD2 (6 bases). The CDR3 sequence: CASSVGLRADTQYF. DNA for the CDR3: TGTGCCAGCAGCGTGGGACTCCGAGCCGATACGCAGTATTTT.